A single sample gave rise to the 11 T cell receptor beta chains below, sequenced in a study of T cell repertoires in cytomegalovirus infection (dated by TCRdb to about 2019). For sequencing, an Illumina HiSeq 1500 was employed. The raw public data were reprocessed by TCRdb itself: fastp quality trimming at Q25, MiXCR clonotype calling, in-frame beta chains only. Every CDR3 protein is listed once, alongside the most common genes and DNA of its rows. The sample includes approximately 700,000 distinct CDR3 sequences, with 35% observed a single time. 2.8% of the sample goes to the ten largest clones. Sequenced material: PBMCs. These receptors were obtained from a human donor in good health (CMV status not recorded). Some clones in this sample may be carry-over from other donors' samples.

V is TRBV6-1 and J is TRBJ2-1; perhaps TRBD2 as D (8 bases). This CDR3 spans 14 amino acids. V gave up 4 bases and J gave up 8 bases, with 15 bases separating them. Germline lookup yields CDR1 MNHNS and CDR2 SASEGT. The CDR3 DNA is TGTGCCAGCAGTGGCGACGGGAGGGGGCATGAGCAGTTCTTC. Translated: CASSGDGRGHEQFF.

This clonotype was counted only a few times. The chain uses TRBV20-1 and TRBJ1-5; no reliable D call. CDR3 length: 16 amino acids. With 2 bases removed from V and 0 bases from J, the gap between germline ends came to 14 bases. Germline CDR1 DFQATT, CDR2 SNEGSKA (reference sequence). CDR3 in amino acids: CSARIGSPHSNQPQHF. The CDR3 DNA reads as TGCAGTGCTAGAATCGGGTCCCCCCATAGCAATCAGCCCCAGCATTTT.

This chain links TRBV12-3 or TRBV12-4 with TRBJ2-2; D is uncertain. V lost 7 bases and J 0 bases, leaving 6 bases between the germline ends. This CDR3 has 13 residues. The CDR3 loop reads CASTLTNTGELFF. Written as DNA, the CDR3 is TGTGCCAGCACCCTTACGAACACCGGGGAGCTGTTTTTT.

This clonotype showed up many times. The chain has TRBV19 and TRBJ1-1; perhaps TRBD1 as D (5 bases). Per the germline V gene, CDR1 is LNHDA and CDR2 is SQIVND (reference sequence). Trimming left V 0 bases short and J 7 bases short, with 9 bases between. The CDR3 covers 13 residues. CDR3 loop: CASSIDRGNEAFF. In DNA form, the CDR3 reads TGTGCCAGTAGTATAGATCGGGGCAATGAAGCTTTCTTT.

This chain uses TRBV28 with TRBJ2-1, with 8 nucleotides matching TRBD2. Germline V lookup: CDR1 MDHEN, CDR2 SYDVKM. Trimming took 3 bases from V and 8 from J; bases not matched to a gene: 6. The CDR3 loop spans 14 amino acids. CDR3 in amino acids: CASSFYREGDEQFF. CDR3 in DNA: TGTGCCAGCAGTTTTTACCGGGAGGGCGATGAGCAGTTCTTC.

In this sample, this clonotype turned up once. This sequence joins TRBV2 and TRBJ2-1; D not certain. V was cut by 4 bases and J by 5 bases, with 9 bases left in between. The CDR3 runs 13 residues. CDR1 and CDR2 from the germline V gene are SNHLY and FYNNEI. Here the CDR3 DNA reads TGTGCCAGCAGTGGAGGTGGGGACAATGAGCAGTTCTTC. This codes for CASSGGGDNEQFF. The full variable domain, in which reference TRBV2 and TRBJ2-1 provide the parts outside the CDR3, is EPEVTQTPSHQVTQMGQEVILRCVPISNHLYFYWYRQILGQKVEFLVSFYNNEISEKSEIFDDQFSVERPDGSNFTLKIRSTKLEDSAMYFCASSGGGDNEQFFGPGTRLTVL.

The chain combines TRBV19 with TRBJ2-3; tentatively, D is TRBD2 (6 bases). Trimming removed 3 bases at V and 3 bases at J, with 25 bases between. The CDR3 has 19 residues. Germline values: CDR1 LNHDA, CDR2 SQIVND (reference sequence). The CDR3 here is CASSIVAYPLGGSTDTQYF. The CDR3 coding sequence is TGTGCCAGTAGTATTGTTGCCTACCCCCTCGGGGGTTCGACAGATACGCAGTATTTT.

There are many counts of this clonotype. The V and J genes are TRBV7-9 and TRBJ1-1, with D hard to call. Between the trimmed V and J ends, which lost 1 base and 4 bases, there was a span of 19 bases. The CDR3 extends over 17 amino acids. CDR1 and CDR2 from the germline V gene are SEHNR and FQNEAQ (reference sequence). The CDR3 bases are TGTGCCAGCAGCTTAGGCGGTTCGAGGGTAGTCGGCACTGAAGCTTTCTTT. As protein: CASSLGGSRVVGTEAFF.

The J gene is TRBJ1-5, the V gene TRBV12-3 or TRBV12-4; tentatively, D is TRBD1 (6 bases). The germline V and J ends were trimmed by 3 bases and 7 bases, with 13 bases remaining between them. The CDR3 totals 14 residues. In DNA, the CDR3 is TGTGCCAGCAGTTTGCAGGGGAGGGCACAGCCCCAGCATTTT. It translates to CASSLQGRAQPQHF.

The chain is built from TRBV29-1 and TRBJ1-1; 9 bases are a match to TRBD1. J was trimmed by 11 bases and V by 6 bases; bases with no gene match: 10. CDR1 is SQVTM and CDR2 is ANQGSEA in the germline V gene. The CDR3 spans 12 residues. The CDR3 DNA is TGCAGCGTACCGGACAGGGGAGGTGAGGCTTTCTTT. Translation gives CSVPDRGGEAFF.

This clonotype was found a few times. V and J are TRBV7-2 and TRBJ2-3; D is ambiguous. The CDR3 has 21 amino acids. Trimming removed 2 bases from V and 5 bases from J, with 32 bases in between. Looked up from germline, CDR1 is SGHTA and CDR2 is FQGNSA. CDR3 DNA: TGTGCCAGCAGCTTAAACACAGTTCGGATAACTCAATTAATGTCCATAGATACGCAGTATTTT. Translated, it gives CASSLNTVRITQLMSIDTQYF.